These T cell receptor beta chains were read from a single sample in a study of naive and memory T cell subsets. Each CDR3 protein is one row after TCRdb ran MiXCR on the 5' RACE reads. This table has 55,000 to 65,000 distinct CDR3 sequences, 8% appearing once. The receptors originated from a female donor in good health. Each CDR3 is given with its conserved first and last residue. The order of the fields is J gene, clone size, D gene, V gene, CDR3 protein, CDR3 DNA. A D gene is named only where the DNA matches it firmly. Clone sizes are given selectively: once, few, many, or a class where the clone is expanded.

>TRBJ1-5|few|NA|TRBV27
CASSRGNQPQHF
TGTGCCAGCAGCCGGGGCAATCAGCCCCAGCATTTT
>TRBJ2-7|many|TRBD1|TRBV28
CASRPHDRGRGEQYF
TGTGCCAGCAGGCCTCACGACAGGGGGCGAGGAGAGCAGTACTTC
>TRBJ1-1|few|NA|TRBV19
CASSIGRANTEAFF
TGTGCCAGTAGTATAGGAAGGGCGAACACTGAAGCTTTCTTT
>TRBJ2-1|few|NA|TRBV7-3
CASSPGDRTEVQFF
TGTGCCAGCAGCCCTGGGGACCGTACAGAGGTGCAGTTCTTC
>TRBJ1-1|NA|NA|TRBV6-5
CASRSNMNTEAFF
TGTGCCAGCAGGAGTAATATGAACACTGAAGCTTTCTTT
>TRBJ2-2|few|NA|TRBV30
CAWSVQGMDTGELFF
TGTGCCTGGAGTGTACAAGGAATGGACACCGGGGAGCTGTTTTTT
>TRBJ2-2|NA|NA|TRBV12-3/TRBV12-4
CASSFGGAHTGELFF
TGTGCCAGCAGTTTCGGGGGCGCCCACACCGGGGAGCTGTTTTTT
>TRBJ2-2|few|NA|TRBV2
CAISSGTLGELFF
TGTGCCATAAGCTCCGGGACCCTCGGCGAGCTGTTTTTT
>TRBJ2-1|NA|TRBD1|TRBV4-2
CASRGQGNGQFF
TGTGCCAGCAGGGGACAGGGGAATGGGCAGTTCTTC
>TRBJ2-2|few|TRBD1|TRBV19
CASSITGTGEETGELFF
TGTGCCAGTAGTATAACAGGGACAGGGGAAGAAACCGGGGAGCTGTTTTTT
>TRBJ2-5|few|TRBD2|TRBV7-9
CASSPGLKPTQYF
TGTGCCAGCAGCCCGGGACTAAAACCAACTCAGTACTTC
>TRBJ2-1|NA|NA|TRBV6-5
CASSYQREHNEQFF
TGTGCCAGCAGTTATCAACGGGAACACAATGAGCAGTTCTTC
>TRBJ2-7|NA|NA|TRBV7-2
CASSLQQGYEQYF
TGTGCCAGCAGCTTACAACAGGGCTACGAGCAGTACTTC
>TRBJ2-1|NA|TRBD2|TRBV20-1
CSARDFWTSANNEQFF
TGCAGTGCTAGAGATTTTTGGACTAGCGCCAACAATGAGCAGTTCTTC
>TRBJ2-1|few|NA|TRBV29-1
CSVESPISYNEQFF
TGCAGCGTTGAGAGTCCGATCTCCTACAATGAGCAGTTCTTC
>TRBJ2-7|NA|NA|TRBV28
CASSGEIGNSYEQYF
TGTGCCAGCAGTGGAGAGATAGGCAACTCCTACGAGCAGTACTTC
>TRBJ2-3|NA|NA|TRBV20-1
CSAEWRGTDTQYF
TGCAGTGCCGAGTGGCGGGGCACAGATACGCAGTATTTT
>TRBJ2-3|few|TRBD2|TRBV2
CASSIGLAGGLSATQYF
TGTGCCAGCAGTATAGGACTAGCGGGAGGTCTATCAGCTACGCAGTATTTT
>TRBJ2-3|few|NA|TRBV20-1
CRARLSTDTQYF
TGCAGGGCGCGGCTGAGCACAGATACGCAGTATTTT
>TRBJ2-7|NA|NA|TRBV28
CASRQRLVAYEQYF
TGTGCCAGCAGACAGAGACTAGTAGCCTACGAGCAGTACTTC
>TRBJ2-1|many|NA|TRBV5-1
CASSWLGIITGTVTYNEQFF
TGCGCCAGCAGCTGGCTCGGAATTATAACCGGGACCGTTACCTACAATGAGCAGTTCTTC
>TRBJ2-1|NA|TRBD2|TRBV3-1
CASSQDRLAGQYNEQFF
TGTGCCAGCAGCCAAGATCGACTAGCGGGCCAATACAATGAGCAGTTCTTC
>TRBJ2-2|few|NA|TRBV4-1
CASSHGQGTKSITGELFF
TGCGCCAGCAGCCATGGTCAGGGGACGAAGAGTATCACCGGGGAGCTGTTTTTT
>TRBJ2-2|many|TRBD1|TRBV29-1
CSVPSGQGDVSNTGELFF
TGCAGCGTTCCTTCAGGACAGGGGGACGTATCGAACACCGGGGAGCTGTTTTTT
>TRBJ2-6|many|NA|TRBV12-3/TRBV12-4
CASRTGGGGTVNVLTF
TGTGCCAGCAGAACGGGCGGGGGCGGGACAGTTAACGTCCTGACTTTC
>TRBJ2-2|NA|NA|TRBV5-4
CASSYHWVTATGELFF
TGTGCCAGCAGCTACCACTGGGTCACCGCCACCGGGGAGCTGTTTTTT
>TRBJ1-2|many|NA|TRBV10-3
CAISEEGSYGYTF
TGTGCCATCAGTGAGGAGGGTAGCTATGGCTACACCTTC
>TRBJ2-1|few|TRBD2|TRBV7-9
CASSLLSGSRYNEQFF
TGTGCCAGCAGCTTACTGAGCGGGAGTAGGTACAATGAGCAGTTCTTC
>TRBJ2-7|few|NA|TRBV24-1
CATSDATGQYF
TGTGCCACCAGTGATGCCACGGGACAGTACTTC
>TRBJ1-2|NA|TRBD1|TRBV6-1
CASSRQGRNTNYGYTF
TGTGCCAGCAGTAGACAGGGAAGAAATACTAACTATGGCTACACCTTC
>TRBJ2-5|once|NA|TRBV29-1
CSADRTFQETQYF
TGCAGCGCCGACCGGACATTCCAAGAGACCCAGTACTTC
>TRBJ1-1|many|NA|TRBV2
CASTRDSRMNTEAFF
TGTGCCAGCACCCGGGACTCCCGCATGAACACTGAAGCTTTCTTT
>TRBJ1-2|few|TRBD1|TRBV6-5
CATRYRGEGGYTF
TGTGCCACCAGATACAGGGGGGAGGGTGGCTACACCTTC
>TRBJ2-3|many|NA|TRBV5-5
CASSLFRQTTDTQYF
TGTGCCAGCAGCTTGTTTCGGCAGACCACAGATACGCAGTATTTT
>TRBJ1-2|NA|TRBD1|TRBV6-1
CASASTGTGVGYTF
TGTGCCAGCGCCTCTACCGGGACAGGGGTTGGCTACACCTTC
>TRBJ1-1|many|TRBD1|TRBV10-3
CATNTGVRNTEAFF
TGTGCCACCAATACAGGGGTAAGGAACACTGAAGCTTTCTTT
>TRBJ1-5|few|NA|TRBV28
CASRPRGVGPQHF
TGTGCCAGCAGGCCTCGGGGCGTTGGGCCCCAGCATTTT
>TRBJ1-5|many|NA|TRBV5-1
CASSSEGHQPQHF
TGCGCCAGCAGCTCGGAAGGACATCAGCCCCAGCATTTT
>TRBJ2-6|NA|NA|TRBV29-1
CSVGHSGANVLTF
TGCAGCGTTGGGCACTCTGGGGCCAACGTCCTGACTTTC
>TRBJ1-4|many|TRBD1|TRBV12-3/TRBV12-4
CASRHFGTANEKLFF
TGTGCCAGCAGGCACTTCGGGACAGCTAATGAAAAACTGTTTTTT
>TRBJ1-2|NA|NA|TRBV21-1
CASSKVSGEGNYGYTF
TGTGCCAGCAGCAAAGTTTCGGGGGAGGGTAACTATGGCTACACCTTC
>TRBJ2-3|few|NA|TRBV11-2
CASSTRGGQGTDTQYF
TGTGCCAGCAGCACCCGCGGGGGCCAGGGCACAGATACGCAGTATTTT
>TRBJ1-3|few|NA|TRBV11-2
CASSFTEGGNTIYF
TGTGCCAGCAGCTTCACCGAGGGGGGAAACACCATATATTTT
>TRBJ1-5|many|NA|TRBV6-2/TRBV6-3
CASSYNGITNNQPQHF
TGTGCCAGCAGTTACAATGGGATCACCAATAATCAGCCCCAGCATTTT
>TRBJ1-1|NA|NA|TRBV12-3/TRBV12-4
CASSFWPGQEAFF
TGTGCCAGCAGTTTTTGGCCGGGCCAAGAAGCTTTCTTT
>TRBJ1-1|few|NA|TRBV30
CAWSVGLHTEAFF
TGTGCCTGGAGTGTAGGGCTTCACACTGAAGCTTTCTTT